This T cell receptor (beta chain) was sequenced in a study of blood T cell repertoires in COVID-19. Turning to the study itself: Sources were T cells, B-cell-depleted T cells, or PBMCs; the material itself was cDNA or gDNA.

With V trimmed by 6 bases and J by 0 bases, 3 bases remained unmatched. This CDR3 is built from 15 residues. The germline V gene encodes CDR1 LNHDA and CDR2 SQIVND (reference sequence). This clone was seen once. Authors' processing steps: For nucleated cells, counts were estimated from reference gene primer amplification. Clones were read by immunoSEQ multiplex PCR, and TCRdb kept only the in-frame ones, dropping some. V and J calls and clone size are those listed in that table; D and trimming were worked out from the DNA. The data contain roughly 20,000 clones, 70% to 90% of them singletons. This chain uses TRBV19 with TRBJ2-1, with 9 positions matching TRBD1. The source of this sequence is a woman aged 80 or over with active COVID-19. The specimen sequenced was peripheral blood. CDR3 amino acids: CASSRTGASYNEQFF. The CDR3 DNA reads as TGTGCCAGTAGCCGGACAGGGGCCTCCTACAATGAGCAGTTCTTC.